This T cell receptor beta chain was documented in a study of metastatic and nonmetastatic thyroid tumors. Study in general: Repertoires from malignant and benign thyroid patients were compared across blood and tumor or nodule tissue. Findings of the study overall: Reports indicated that malignant thyroid tumors showed significantly higher TCR beta diversity than benign nodules did, in blood and tumor.

Until they underwent thyroid surgery, no patient had received any treatment. With MiXCR, TCRdb reprocessed the PCR reads. Of roughly 55,000 clones listed, around 15% are singletons. There are many counts of this clone. Its antigen is not known. CDR1 is SEHNR, CDR2 FQNEAQ, per germline (reference sequence). Trimming pared 5 bases from V and 5 bases from J, leaving 15 bases between. CDR3 size: 15 residues. The sequence came from a male donor with papillary thyroid cancer or a benign thyroid nodule (not recorded which). Some clones in this sample may be carry-over from other donors' samples. V gene TRBV7-9 combines with J gene TRBJ1-4; D unclear. Material: blood. The CDR3 bases are TGTGCCAGCAGCCCCCAGGCGACACCAAATGAAAAACTGTTTTTT. This gives the protein CASSPQATPNEKLFF.